This TCR beta chain was obtained from a study of radiation and T cells in renal cell carcinoma. Using immunoSEQ multiplex PCR, the repertoire was profiled, and TCRdb retains in-frame clones only, with some absent. There are tens of thousands of clones in the sample; roughly 80% occur only once, and around 30% lies in the top ten. As for time point: blood 2 weeks post-SBRT. Treatment given: 15 Gy SBRT to primary tumor, nephrectomy 4 weeks later. This CDR3 has 11 amino acids. Trimming pared 2 bases from V and 3 bases from J, leaving 0 bases between. Germline CDR1 is SGHTA and CDR2 is FQGNSA. Sequenced material: blood, taken from a patient whose treatment included radiotherapy and nephrectomy. The chain uses TRBV7-2 and TRBJ2-3; D not resolved. The source is an older woman with renal cell carcinoma. The CDR3 loop reads CASSLTDTQYF. The CDR3 DNA is TGTGCCAGCAGCTTAACAGATACGCAGTATTTT.